A selection of T cell receptor beta chains follows, all from one sample in a study of early T cells in non-severe SARS-CoV-2 infection. One entry per CDR3 protein results from TCRdb running MiXCR on the 5' RACE reads. The sample carries tens of thousands of distinct CDR3 sequences, roughly 6.5% recorded once. This sample comprised whole blood, obtained at baseline. Receptor source: an adult who was a healthcare worker with PCR-confirmed SARS-CoV-2 infection or an uninfected control (not recorded which). Each CDR3 is given with its conserved first and last residue. The order of the fields is clone size, V gene, J gene, D gene, CDR3 DNA, CDR3 protein. A D gene is named only where the DNA matches it firmly. Size values are once, few and many counts, or a class for expanded clones, and some rows have none.

.,TRBV7-9,TRBJ1-1,.,TGTGCCAGCAGCTTAGATATAGCCCTCCTGGGAGATGAAGCTTTCTTT,CASSLDIALLGDEAFF
few,TRBV20-1,TRBJ2-4,.,TGCAGTGCCAATCATCCGGGCCCGGACATTCAGTACTTC,CSANHPGPDIQYF
many,TRBV5-6,TRBJ2-7,.,TGTGCCAGCAGCTTGTGGTCAGTCTTCTACGAGCAGTACTTC,CASSLWSVFYEQYF
many,TRBV9,TRBJ2-7,.,TGTGCCAGCAGCGTCTCCGACAGACCCCACGAGCAGTACTTC,CASSVSDRPHEQYF
.,TRBV6-2/TRBV6-3,TRBJ2-3,.,TGTGCCAGCAGTTTTGGACCGTCTGCGCAGTATTTT,CASSFGPSAQYF
once,TRBV6-2/TRBV6-3,TRBJ2-2,TRBD1,TGTGCCAGCAGTCCCCGGACAGGGGTTGGCGGGGAGCTGTTTTTT,CASSPRTGVGGELFF
many,TRBV20-1,TRBJ1-5,.,TGCAGTGTCAGTGAAGGGCCGGGACAGCCCCAGCATTTT,CSVSEGPGQPQHF
few,TRBV6-5,TRBJ2-3,.,TGTGCCAGCAGTTACAAACCCTCCACAGATACGCAGTATTTT,CASSYKPSTDTQYF
many,TRBV19,TRBJ1-5,.,TGTGCCAGTAGTATCCAAAATCAAGCAGATCAGCCCCAGCATTTT,CASSIQNQADQPQHF
few,TRBV10-3,TRBJ2-6,.,TGTGCCATCAGTGCGAACCCTGGGGTCTCTGGGGCCAACGTCCTGACTTTC,CAISANPGVSGANVLTF
many,TRBV5-5,TRBJ2-7,.,TGTGCCAGCAGCTTGGGACACACTTCCTACGAGCAGTACTTC,CASSLGHTSYEQYF
many,TRBV12-3/TRBV12-4,TRBJ2-5,TRBD1,TGTGCCAGCAGCAGGACAGGGAACTCTGCAGAGACCCAGTACTTC,CASSRTGNSAETQYF
few,TRBV5-1,TRBJ2-7,TRBD1,TGCGCCAGCAGCTTGGATGGACAGGGTTTCAACGAGCAGTACTTC,CASSLDGQGFNEQYF
many,TRBV18,TRBJ2-6,TRBD2,TGTGCCAGCTCACCATGGTCTAGCGGGGGGGCCTACGGGGCCAACGTCCTGACTTTC,CASSPWSSGGAYGANVLTF
few,TRBV11-2,TRBJ1-2,.,TGTGCCAGCAGGAATCAGACGGCGATGGGCTACACCTTC,CASRNQTAMGYTF
.,TRBV20-1,TRBJ2-7,.,TGCAGTGCTAGAGATCCGGCGGGCTACTCCTACGAGCAGTACTTC,CSARDPAGYSYEQYF
few,TRBV7-8,TRBJ2-4,.,TGTGCCAGCAGCTTAGGGCGATTTACAGGGACCAAAAACATTCAGTACTTC,CASSLGRFTGTKNIQYF
.,TRBV21-1,TRBJ1-6,.,TGTGCCAGCAGCAAAGCGTTGGGCTCCGGCAATTCACCCCTCCACTTT,CASSKALGSGNSPLHF
many,TRBV6-5,TRBJ2-3,TRBD2,TGTGCCAGCAGTACCAGACTAGCGGGGGGCTTAGATACGCAGTATTTT,CASSTRLAGGLDTQYF
many,TRBV5-4,TRBJ1-1,.,TGTGCCAGCAGCTTGGTAATCGGCGGGAACACTGAAGCTTTCTTT,CASSLVIGGNTEAFF
.,TRBV11-2,TRBJ1-1,.,TGTGCCAGCAGCGGGGCGGGAGGGTATCACACTGAAGCTTTCTTT,CASSGAGGYHTEAFF
many,TRBV10-1,TRBJ1-1,.,TGCGCCAGCTCTGGCCCGTTTGAAGCTTTCTTT,CASSGPFEAFF
many,TRBV12-3/TRBV12-4,TRBJ2-1,.,TGTGCCAGCAGTCTGAGCTCCTACAATGAGCAGTTCTTC,CASSLSSYNEQFF
.,TRBV5-1,TRBJ2-7,TRBD2,TGCGCCAGCAGCTTCGGACTAGCTGGATGGTACGAGCAGTACTTC,CASSFGLAGWYEQYF
many,TRBV14,TRBJ2-3,.,TGTGCCAGCAGCCAAGTTCTCGGGGGCATTGGTGGCACAGATACGCAGTATTTT,CASSQVLGGIGGTDTQYF
few,TRBV6-1,TRBJ1-2,TRBD1,TGTGCCAGCACTACGGGACAGGGCGCGTATGGCTACACCTTC,CASTTGQGAYGYTF
few,TRBV7-9,TRBJ2-1,TRBD2,TGTGCCAGCCCCGACCCGACTAGCGGGCTGAGCTCCTACAATGAGCAGTTCTTC,CASPDPTSGLSSYNEQFF